This T cell receptor (beta chain) stems from a study of T cell repertoires in cytomegalovirus infection. Study-wide background: CMV infection plus the matching HLA type was flagged by public TCR beta signatures.

Germline V gives CDR1 MNHNS, CDR2 SASEGT. Trimming took off 7 bases at V and 2 bases at J, with 12 bases between the two ends. This CDR3 is 14 amino acids long. Findings of the study overall: HLA-C-restricted CMV clonotypes gave the most frequent clonotype in two of eight donors.

TCRdb called the reads again in MiXCR, with one record for every CDR3 protein. The sample contains over 250,000 distinct CDR3 sequences, 20% to 25% of which appear only once. This clonotype was seen a handful of times. Its antigen is unidentified. Sequenced material: cultured PBMCs, taken from culture after CMV antigen stimulation. The chain couples TRBV6-1 to TRBJ1-5, with D possibly being TRBD1 (5 bases). This TCR was sampled from a human donor in good health (CMV status not recorded). Some clones in this sample may be carry-over from other donors' samples. The CDR3 coding sequence is TGTGCCAGCACCATGGGACGAGGCAATCAGCCCCAGCATTTT. This translates into CASTMGRGNQPQHF.